The 27 T cell receptor beta chains below all came from one sample that was sequenced in a study of Ad26.COV2.S vaccination and SARS-CoV-2 variants (dated by TCRdb to 2020 to 2022). The method was the immunoSEQ multiplex PCR assay. The table was pulled from immuneACCESS by TCRdb, which kept in-frame rearrangements only. Such tables lose some clones; where checked, under half of the loss comes from unresolved V genes, and the rest has no known cause. The sample yields roughly 320,000 clones; around 86% were counted once. Of the sample, around 3.5% is held by the ten largest clones. Read against the paper, the sample's treatment or condition label means: some 19 received Ad26.COV2.S at low or high dose, single or two shots; several received placebo; per-sample allocation not given. For vaccine and placebo recipients, repertoires were sequenced using samples collected on day 63 after the first injection.

The specimen comprised peripheral blood, sampled in a trial of Ad26.COV2.S vaccine versus placebo. The receptors stem from a person aged 18-60 years who received the Ad26.COV2.S COVID-19 vaccine or a placebo.

This chain joins TRBV18 and TRBJ1-5, with unresolved D. Deletions cut 5 bases from V and 6 bases from J, with 23 bases between. The CDR3 has 17 amino acids. Germline CDR1 and CDR2: KGHSH and LQKENI. DNA of the CDR3: TGTGCCAGCTCAACCCTTTCCCTCAGTCAAAGTTCTCAGCCCCAGCATTTT. Amino acids: CASSTLSLSQSSQPQHF.

The V and J genes are TRBV6-6 and TRBJ2-7; no clear D. The germline V gene encodes CDR1 MNHNY and CDR2 SVGAGI (reference sequence). The V and J ends lost 2 bases and 4 bases respectively, with 6 bases between them. CDR3 length: 12 residues. This CDR3 is CASSYDGYEQYF. CDR3 in DNA: TGTGCCAGCAGTTACGATGGGTACGAGCAGTACTTC.

In this sample, this clone turned up once. V and J are TRBV6-2 or TRBV6-3 and TRBJ2-1; 12 nucleotides align to TRBD2. This CDR3 region has 18 residues. The germline V gene has CDR1 MNHEY and CDR2 SVGEGT. V lost 5 bases and J lost 6; bases outside the gene matches: 14. CDR3 in DNA: TGTGCCAGCAGTCCCGCTAGCGGGGGGGCTTTAATAAGCAATGAGCAGTTCTTC. Its protein is CASSPASGGALISNEQFF.

Here the CDR3 reads CASSPPWGTGELFF. As DNA, the CDR3 is TGTGCCAGCAGTCCCCCTTGGGGCACCGGGGAGCTGTTTTTT. V usage is TRBV27 and J usage is TRBJ2-2, with D hard to call. CDR1 MNHEY and CDR2 SMNVEV come from the germline V gene (reference sequence). This CDR3 is built from 14 residues. Between the trimmed V and J ends, which lost 5 bases and 4 bases, there was a span of 11 bases.

The chain uses TRBV11-2 and TRBJ2-2; possible D gene TRBD1, 6 bases. The CDR3 has 13 amino acids. Trimming cost V 3 bases and J 5 bases, with 7 bases left between them. Germline V lookup: CDR1 SGHAT, CDR2 FQNNGV. In DNA form, the CDR3 reads TGTGCCAGCAGCTTTACAGGGACCGGGGAGCTGTTTTTT. Translation: CASSFTGTGELFF. Supplemented by reference TRBV11-2 and TRBJ2-2, the full variable domain reads EAGVAQSPRYKIIEKRQSVAFWCNPISGHATLYWYQQILGQGPKLLIQFQNNGVVDDSQLPKDRFSAERLKGVDSTLKIQPAKLEDSAVYLCASSFTGTGELFFGEGSRLTVL.

This clone was picked up one time. Written as DNA, the CDR3 is TGCGCCAGCAGCTTGTACTGGGCCGGAGAGACCCAGTACTTC. This gives the protein CASSLYWAGETQYF. This chain joins TRBV5-1 and TRBJ2-5; D is undetermined. Germline-derived CDR1 and CDR2 are SGHRS and YFSETQ. The CDR3 is 14 residues long. V was shortened by 1 base and J by 4 bases, with 11 bases between the two germline ends.

The chain combines TRBV4-3 with TRBJ1-2; TRBD1 aligns across 12 bases. Germline V gives CDR1 LGHNA, CDR2 YSLEER. This CDR3 has 20 amino acids. After removal of 1 base from V and 4 bases from J, the junction contained 16 bases not matched to a gene. CDR3 in amino acids: CASSQALLLRDRGRGYGYTF. Written as DNA, the CDR3 is TGCGCCAGCAGCCAAGCCCTGTTACTCCGGGACAGGGGGCGAGGCTATGGCTACACCTTC.

The chain is built from TRBV30 and TRBJ2-3; D gene unclear. CDR1 and CDR2 from the germline V gene are GTSNPN and SVGIG (reference sequence). The CDR3 has 12 residues. With 4 bases removed from V and 5 bases from J, the gap between germline ends came to 10 bases. The CDR3 loop reads CAWNEARDTQYF. DNA of the CDR3: TGTGCCTGGAATGAAGCAAGAGATACGCAGTATTTT. The variable domain in full, completed from reference TRBV30 and TRBJ2-3, reads SQTIHQWPATLVQPVGSPLSLECTVEGTSNPNLYWYRQAAGRGLQLLFYSVGIGQISSEVPQNLSASRPQDRQFILSSKKLLLSDSGFYLCAWNEARDTQYFGPGTRLTVL.

The chain recombines TRBV6-2 or TRBV6-3 with TRBJ2-1; the D gene is possibly TRBD2 (6 bases). Germline CDR1 and CDR2: MNHEY and SVGEGT. With 5 bases removed from V and 8 bases from J, the gap between germline ends came to 13 bases. The CDR3 extends over 13 amino acids. Written as DNA, the CDR3 is TGTGCCAGCAGTCCGGGGGTCGGGGATGAGCAGTTCTTC. It yields the protein CASSPGVGDEQFF.

The chain uses TRBV10-3 and TRBJ2-7; D gene uncertain. The germline V gene has CDR1 ENHRY and CDR2 SYGVKD. The CDR3 covers 12 residues. The V end lost 6 bases, the J end lost 4 bases, and 10 bases lay between the germline ends. CDR3 protein: CAIRGLSYEQYF. CDR3 DNA: TGTGCCATCAGGGGCTTGAGTTACGAGCAGTACTTC.

The rearrangement links TRBV19 to TRBJ2-3; 9 bases line up with TRBD2. Germline V gene lookup returns CDR1 LNHDA and CDR2 SQIVND (reference sequence). Unmatched junction bases numbered 2, after V lost 2 bases and J lost 2 bases. CDR3 length equals 15 residues. The CDR3 nucleotides are TGTGCCAGTAGTATAAGCGGGGGGCCCACAGATACGCAGTATTTT. Its protein product is CASSISGGPTDTQYF.

The V call is TRBV7-2, the J call TRBJ2-7, with TRBD1 matching 7 bases. This CDR3 comprises 13 residues. Losses at the gene ends were 3 bases for V and 6 bases for J; bases not matched to a gene: 5. Germline V gene data show CDR1 as SGHTA and CDR2 as FQGNSA. CDR3 protein: CASSLGNRGEQYF. For the CDR3, the DNA is TGTGCCAGCAGCTTGGGGAACAGGGGCGAGCAGTACTTC.

The chain joins TRBV6-5 to TRBJ2-2; no reliable D call. Trimming pared 2 bases from V and 0 bases from J, leaving 7 bases between. The CDR3 has 15 amino acids. Germline V gene sequence: CDR1 MNHEY, CDR2 SVGAGI. CDR3 protein: CASSYGRANTGELFF. The CDR3 nucleotides are TGTGCCAGCAGTTACGGCAGAGCGAACACCGGGGAGCTGTTTTTT.

This clone was counted only a few times. This sample includes further DNA sequences coding for the same CDR3. The CDR3 DNA reads as TGTGCCTGGGGGAACACTGAAGCTTTCTTT. Amino acids: CAWGNTEAFF. The chain combines TRBV30 with TRBJ1-1; D is ambiguous. This CDR3 contains 10 residues. V shed 5 bases and J shed 1 base, with 2 bases lying between them. Germline V gene lookup returns CDR1 GTSNPN and CDR2 SVGIG (reference sequence).

In DNA, the CDR3 is TGCGCCAGCAGCTTAACAGGAACAGGGGCGGATGGCTACACCTTC. Its protein is CASSLTGTGADGYTF. The J gene is TRBJ1-2, the V gene TRBV5-1; 7 nucleotides align to TRBD1. V dropped 2 bases and J dropped 6; count of bases not matched to a gene: 10. The germline CDR1 and CDR2 sequences are SGHRS and YFSETQ. The CDR3 has 15 amino acids.

The chain carries TRBV7-8 and TRBJ2-7; 7 bases line up with TRBD1. The CDR3 loop spans 14 amino acids. Germline V gene lookup returns CDR1 SGHVS and CDR2 FQNEAQ. Trimming took 5 bases from V and 2 from J; bases not matched to a gene: 6. The CDR3 nucleotides are TGTGCCAGCAGCGGACCGGGACAGCCCTACGAGCAGTACTTC. It yields the protein CASSGPGQPYEQYF.

This clone was counted only a few times. V gene TRBV7-2 combines with J gene TRBJ1-5, with D possibly being TRBD1 (5 bases). Trimming removed 5 bases at V and 4 bases at J, with 18 bases between. The CDR3 spans 16 residues. The germline CDR1 and CDR2 sequences are SGHTA and FQGNSA. Here the CDR3 reads CASSPQQAARNQPQHF. The DNA of the CDR3 is TGTGCCAGCAGCCCGCAACAGGCGGCAAGGAATCAGCCCCAGCATTTT.

The gene calls are TRBV11-2 and TRBJ2-7; maybe TRBD1 (6 bases). The CDR3 totals 15 residues. The V and J ends lost 3 bases and 4 bases respectively, with 16 bases between them. Germline V gene lookup returns CDR1 SGHAT and CDR2 FQNNGV. Written as DNA, the CDR3 is TGTGCCAGCAGCTTTTTGGATTGGACAGCTTACGAGCAGTACTTC. Protein: CASSFLDWTAYEQYF.

A note on this clone: Other DNA variants within this sample encode the same CDR3. The chain uses TRBV5-4 and TRBJ2-7; TRBD1 is a possible D gene (5 bases). The germline V and J ends were trimmed by 0 bases and 4 bases, with 5 bases remaining between them. Germline V CDR1 and CDR2: SGHNT, YYREEE (reference sequence). The length of the CDR3 is 12 residues. This CDR3 reads CASSLEGYEQYF. In nucleotides, the CDR3 is TGTGCCAGCAGCTTGGAGGGGTACGAGCAGTACTTC.

This clone was recorded at least ten times. The chain joins TRBV7-2 to TRBJ1-2; TRBD1 is a possible D gene (6 bases). The V and J ends lost 5 bases and 8 bases respectively, with 18 bases between them. Per the germline V gene, CDR1 is SGHTA and CDR2 is FQGNSA. This CDR3 is 14 amino acids long. The CDR3 nucleotides are TGTGCCAGCAGCACCTCCCCCAGGGGAGCAGGCTACACCTTC. This codes for CASSTSPRGAGYTF.

The chain has TRBV5-1 and TRBJ2-1; 10 bases are a match to TRBD1. CDR3 length: 14 residues. CDR1 and CDR2 (germline): SGHRS, YFSETQ. Trimming removed 4 bases from V and 9 bases from J; junction bases left unmatched: 7. The CDR3 loop reads CASSPRTGGGEQFF. CDR3 sequence (DNA): TGCGCCAGCAGCCCCCGGACAGGGGGAGGTGAGCAGTTCTTC.

The genes are TRBV11-2 and TRBJ2-3; D not resolved. The CDR3 extends over 12 amino acids. V dropped 0 bases and J dropped 5 bases, with 3 bases sitting between them. The germline CDR1 and CDR2 sequences are SGHAT and FQNNGV. CDR3 loop: CASSLEIDTQYF. CDR3 nucleotide sequence: TGTGCCAGCAGCTTAGAGATAGATACGCAGTATTTT.

The J gene is TRBJ1-2, the V gene TRBV29-1; TRBD1 matches 7 bases. Germline CDR1 is SQVTM and CDR2 is ANQGSEA. The CDR3 runs 13 residues. With 5 bases clipped from V and 0 bases from J, the junction kept 3 bases outside the gene matches. CDR3 protein: CSVWDSPNYGYTF. CDR3 DNA sequence: TGCAGCGTTTGGGACAGCCCTAACTATGGCTACACCTTC.

The chain joins TRBV7-6 to TRBJ1-5; D might be TRBD1 (6 bases). Deletions cut 4 bases from V and 0 bases from J, with 22 bases between. The germline V gene has CDR1 SGHVS and CDR2 FNYEAQ. The CDR3 spans 19 residues. CDR3 sequence (DNA): TGTGCCAGCAGCTCGCACAGGACAGCTAGCCGGTATAGCAATCAGCCCCAGCATTTT. Its translation: CASSSHRTASRYSNQPQHF.

This clone has just one count. The chain is built from TRBV3-1 (or the pseudogene TRBV3-2) and TRBJ2-5; D gene ambiguous. The ends were cut back, 4 bases at V and 5 bases at J, with 14 bases in the middle. CDR3 length: 14 residues. Germline V lookup: CDR1 LGHDT, CDR2 YNNKEL (reference sequence). CDR3 bases: TGTGCCAGCAGCCTTCTTGCAGACCGGGAGACCCAGTACTTC. Amino acids: CASSLLADRETQYF.

The V call is TRBV14, the J call TRBJ2-7, with a possible D match to TRBD2 (5 bases). Trimming removed 4 bases from V and 4 bases from J, with 8 bases in between. This CDR3 comprises 12 residues. Germline CDR1 and CDR2: SGHDN and FVKESK. This CDR3 is CASSRLLYEQYF. The DNA of the CDR3 is TGTGCCAGCAGCCGACTATTATACGAGCAGTACTTC.

The chain links TRBV5-1 to TRBJ2-3, with D unclear. CDR3 size: 14 residues. V was shortened by 0 bases and J by 2 bases, with 7 bases between the two germline ends. Germline assignment: CDR1 SGHRS and CDR2 YFSETQ. The CDR3 loop reads CASSLDMNTDTQYF. CDR3 nucleotide sequence: TGCGCCAGCAGCTTGGATATGAACACAGATACGCAGTATTTT.